This T cell receptor (beta chain) was sequenced for a study of cytomegalovirus exposure and HLA in healthy donors. Findings and limits, study-wide: Across HLA loci, a later analysis found differing TCR association rates, with DRB1 most and HLA-C fewest. Most TCR sequences were uncommon, yet certain public TCRs appeared in many donors. An analysis that came later showed most CMV-associated TCR beta chains appearing HLA-restricted.

The V gene lost 3 bases and the J gene lost 6 bases, with 15 bases spanning the gap. The germline V gene has CDR1 SGHRS and CDR2 YFSETQ. This CDR3 comprises 14 residues. PCR primers comprised 60 Vbeta and 13 Jbeta primers. Produced via immunoSEQ multiplex PCR; TCRdb's table is partial and in-frame only. This sample has about 150,000 clones, with roughly 63% found just once. As to this clone: What it recognizes is unknown.

This receptor was obtained from a woman in her sixties in good health and CMV-seropositive. The chain has TRBV5-1 and TRBJ1-2; D gene ambiguous. The sequencing input was PBMCs. The CDR3 spells CASSSRADGDGYTF. CDR3 in DNA: TGCGCCAGCAGCTCCCGTGCGGACGGGGATGGCTACACCTTC. Looking up the rest from reference TRBV5-1 and TRBJ1-2 gives the full variable domain: KAGVTQTPRYLIKTRGQQVTLSCSPISGHRSVSWYQQTPGQGLQFLFEYFSETQRNKGNFPGRFSGRQFSNSRSEMNVSTLELGDSALYLCASSSRADGDGYTFGSGTRLTVV.